This T cell receptor beta chain appears in the sequencing data of a study of control samples from healthy donors and cancer patients. This clone was counted only a few times. The method was immunoSEQ multiplex PCR; TCRdb's version includes in-frame clones alone and lacks a portion of them. Among 100,000 to 150,000 clones listed, 85% to 95% were seen once. The CDR3 is made up of 16 amino acids. Germline CDR1 and CDR2: SGHAT and FQNNGV. V trimming: 6 bases; J trimming: 10 bases; junction bases outside the gene matches: 13. Sequences were obtained from PBMCs. The rearrangement uses TRBV11-2 and TRBJ1-6; 9 bases agree with TRBD1. This sequence originates from a man older than 75 with head and neck cancer. CDR3 region: CASRRPGTGFRSPLHF. DNA for the CDR3: TGTGCCAGCAGGCGTCCCGGGACAGGGTTTCGCTCACCCCTCCACTTT.